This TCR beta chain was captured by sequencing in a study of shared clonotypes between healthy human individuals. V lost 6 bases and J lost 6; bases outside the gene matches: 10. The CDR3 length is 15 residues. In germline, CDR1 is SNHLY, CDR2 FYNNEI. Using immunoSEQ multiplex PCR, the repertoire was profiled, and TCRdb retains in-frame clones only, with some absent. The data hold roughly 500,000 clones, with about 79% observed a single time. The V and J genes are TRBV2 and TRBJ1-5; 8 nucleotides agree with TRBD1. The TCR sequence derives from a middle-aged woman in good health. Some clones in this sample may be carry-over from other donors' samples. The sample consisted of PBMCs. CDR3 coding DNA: TGTGCCAGCAGGGCTGACAGGGGCCGCAGTCAGCCCCAGCATTTT. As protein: CASRADRGRSQPQHF.